One and the same sample provided the 24 T cell receptor beta chains below, sequenced in a study of T cells in Graves' hyperthyroidism and ophthalmopathy. There were TCR beta CDR3 regions amplified from RNA transcripts. A first-round RT-PCR of the TCR CDR3 used the HTBI primer set. TCRdb processed the multiplex PCR reads anew with MiXCR; each CDR3 protein has one entry. Counted here are about 600,000 distinct CDR3 sequences, about a sixth occurring once; the ten biggest clones make up 2.5% to 4%. The specimen sequenced was blood. Receptor source: a woman between 35 and 50 years old with Graves' ophthalmopathy.

This clonotype was observed a few times. The V and J genes are TRBV29-1 and TRBJ2-3, with 8 bases identical to TRBD2. Losses at the gene ends were 4 bases for V and 3 bases for J; bases not matched to a gene: 6. There are 14 residues in the CDR3. CDR1 SQVTM and CDR2 ANQGSEA come from the germline V gene. The CDR3 reads CSVVPGGKTDTQYF. As DNA, the CDR3 is TGCAGCGTTGTCCCGGGGGGGAAGACAGATACGCAGTATTTT.

This clonotype was picked up a small number of times. V is TRBV20-1 and J is TRBJ2-2, with no clear D. The ends were cut back, 4 bases at V and 2 bases at J, with 11 bases in the middle. The CDR3 loop spans 14 amino acids. The germline CDR1 and CDR2 sequences are DFQATT and SNEGSKA (reference sequence). The CDR3 loop reads CSATPATNTGELFF. CDR3 in DNA: TGCAGTGCTACCCCCGCGACAAACACCGGGGAGCTGTTTTTT.

In the case of this clonotype: A much larger clone sits a single nucleotide away, making a read error possible. V gene TRBV20-1 combines with J gene TRBJ2-1; 7 bases are a match to TRBD2. Germline values: CDR1 DFQATT, CDR2 SNEGSKA (reference sequence). The CDR3 contains 15 residues. The CDR3 coding sequence is TGCAGTGCCACCCGGGGCGGGAGCTCCTACAATGGGCAGTTCTTC. As protein: CSATRGGSSYNGQFF.

This clonotype was seen repeatedly, ten times or more. The rearrangement links TRBV5-1 to TRBJ2-7, with a tentative D call TRBD1 (6 bases). The CDR3 is 14 amino acids. Trimming took off 1 base at V and 2 bases at J, with 10 bases between the two ends. Germline CDR1 reads SGHRS; CDR2 reads YFSETQ. This chain's CDR3 is CASSLLGQAYEQYF. The DNA for the CDR3 is TGCGCCAGCAGCTTGCTGGGACAAGCCTACGAGCAGTACTTC.

This clonotype was seen repeatedly, ten times or more. This sequence joins TRBV3-1 and TRBJ2-1; a possible D gene is TRBD2 (6 bases). Trimming shortened V by 0 bases and J by 7 bases, and 28 bases separated the two germline ends. This CDR3 has 20 residues. CDR1 and CDR2 from the germline V gene are LGHDT and YNNKEL (reference sequence). The CDR3: CASSQEPPGRTGGNSNEQFF. In DNA form, the CDR3 reads TGTGCCAGCAGCCAAGAACCCCCTGGGCGAACAGGAGGGAATAGTAATGAGCAGTTCTTC.

The J gene is TRBJ1-1, the V gene TRBV7-8, with D perhaps matching TRBD1 (5 bases). The CDR3 runs 15 residues. The V gene lost 2 bases and the J gene lost 4 bases, with 14 bases spanning the gap. Germline V lookup: CDR1 SGHVS, CDR2 FQNEAQ. The CDR3: CASSLFGGSTTEAFF. In DNA, the CDR3 is TGTGCCAGCAGCTTATTTGGGGGTTCGACCACTGAAGCTTTCTTT.

This clonotype came up many times. J is TRBJ1-1 and V is TRBV2; possible D gene TRBD1, 6 bases. Germline V gene data show CDR1 as SNHLY and CDR2 as FYNNEI. The CDR3 runs 16 residues. Trimming cost V 7 bases and J 0 bases, with 18 bases left between them. The CDR3 loop is CASKTTGLYMNTEAFF. The CDR3 nucleotides are TGTGCCAGCAAAACAACAGGGCTTTACATGAACACTGAAGCTTTCTTT.

This clonotype was recorded many times. This rearrangement joins TRBV7-2 to TRBJ1-6; D gene ambiguous. In germline, CDR1 is SGHTA, CDR2 FQGNSA. V was pared by 1 base and J by 10 bases, with 11 bases between. There are 14 residues in the CDR3. This CDR3 is CASSLVSVYSPLHF. The CDR3 bases are TGTGCCAGCAGCTTAGTTTCGGTTTACTCACCCCTCCACTTT.

At least ten counts were recorded for this clonotype. The chain has TRBV5-1 and TRBJ2-2, with D perhaps TRBD1 (5 bases). There are 16 residues in the CDR3. The V gene's germline CDR1 is SGHRS and CDR2 YFSETQ. V lost 1 base and J lost 0, with 10 bases in between. In nucleotides, the CDR3 is TGCGCCAGCAGCTTGTCGGCAGGGTCGAACACCGGGGAGCTGTTTTTT. As protein: CASSLSAGSNTGELFF. The variable domain in full, completed from reference TRBV5-1 and TRBJ2-2, reads KAGVTQTPRYLIKTRGQQVTLSCSPISGHRSVSWYQQTPGQGLQFLFEYFSETQRNKGNFPGRFSGRQFSNSRSEMNVSTLELGDSALYLCASSLSAGSNTGELFFGEGSRLTVL.

V usage is TRBV5-1 and J usage is TRBJ2-2; the D gene is possibly TRBD2 (6 bases). The V end lost 4 bases, the J end lost 0 bases, and 19 bases lay between the germline ends. The germline CDR1 and CDR2 sequences are SGHRS and YFSETQ. This CDR3 has 18 residues. The CDR3 reads CASSPRPQAGTNTGELFF. CDR3 nucleotides: TGCGCCAGCAGCCCCAGACCACAGGCGGGAACGAACACCGGGGAGCTGTTTTTT.

This clonotype was found many times. The chain couples TRBV7-9 to TRBJ2-5, with 12 bases fitting TRBD1. This CDR3 has 15 amino acids. Trimming removed 4 bases from V and 4 bases from J; junction bases left unmatched: 4. Per the germline V gene, CDR1 is SEHNR and CDR2 is FQNEAQ (reference sequence). Written as DNA, the CDR3 is TGTGCCAGCAGCTCGGGACAGGGGGCAGGAGAGACCCAGTACTTC. The encoded protein is CASSSGQGAGETQYF. Full variable domain (outside the CDR3, taken from reference TRBV7-9 and TRBJ2-5): DTGVSQNPRHKITKRGQNVTFRCDPISEHNRLYWYRQTLGQGPEFLTYFQNEAQLEKSRLLSDRFSAERPKGSFSTLEIQRTEQGDSAMYLCASSSGQGAGETQYFGPGTRLLVL.

This clonotype was seen many times. The V call is TRBV2, the J call TRBJ1-2, with 10 bases that match TRBD1. Germline lookup yields CDR1 SNHLY and CDR2 FYNNEI. V lost 6 bases to trimming and J lost 4 bases; unmatched junction nucleotides: 5. The CDR3 contains 14 residues. CDR3 amino acids: CASRGDRGFYGYTF. The CDR3 DNA follows: TGTGCCAGCAGGGGGGACAGGGGCTTCTATGGCTACACCTTC.

The table lists this clonotype with many counts. The chain couples TRBV6-6 to TRBJ2-1; D is unresolved. This CDR3 spans 14 amino acids. In germline, CDR1 is MNHNY, CDR2 SVGAGI (reference sequence). Trimming cost V 2 bases and J 10 bases, with 15 bases left between them. This chain's CDR3 is CASSYPPSRPEQFF. CDR3 sequence (DNA): TGTGCCAGCAGTTACCCCCCGTCTAGGCCCGAGCAGTTCTTC.

This clonotype was seen a handful of times. This chain links TRBV5-4 with TRBJ2-1; no clear D. This CDR3 contains 16 residues. Germline loops: CDR1 SGHNT, CDR2 YYREEE (reference sequence). Trimming cost V 2 bases and J 2 bases, with 14 bases left between them. CDR3 bases: TGTGCCAGCAGCTTCGGGCCGAGCGCTACCTACAATGAGCAGTTCTTC. Its protein product is CASSFGPSATYNEQFF.

In this sample, this clonotype turned up many times. The chain recombines TRBV3-1 with TRBJ2-3; 7 bases line up with TRBD2. The germline CDR1 and CDR2 sequences are LGHDT and YNNKEL (reference sequence). J lost 3 bases, V lost 8 bases, and 5 bases had no gene match. CDR3 size: 13 residues. CDR3: CASGGTTTDTQYF. The DNA of the CDR3 is TGTGCCAGCGGCGGGACTACTACAGATACGCAGTATTTT.

At least ten counts were recorded for this clonotype. This chain connects TRBV11-2 to TRBJ2-7; a weak D match, TRBD2 (5 bases). V lost 3 bases and J 5 bases, leaving 17 bases between the germline ends. CDR3 length equals 15 residues. Germline V CDR1 and CDR2: SGHAT, FQNNGV. The chain's CDR3 is CASSFLLDNGDEQYF. Here the CDR3 DNA reads TGTGCCAGCAGCTTCCTCCTAGATAACGGGGACGAGCAGTACTTC.

In its sample, this clonotype was seen many times. This chain connects TRBV6-2 or TRBV6-3 to TRBJ1-5; 8 bases line up with TRBD1. The CDR3 runs 16 residues. The V segment lost 2 bases and the J segment 2 bases; nucleotides outside the gene matches: 5. In germline, CDR1 is MNHEY, CDR2 SVGEGT. CDR3 DNA sequence: TGTGCCAGCAGTTACAGCAGGGGGCGAGGCAATCAGCCCCAGCATTTT. As protein: CASSYSRGRGNQPQHF.

This clonotype was seen at least ten times. V usage is TRBV7-3 and J usage is TRBJ2-1; 7 nucleotides line up with TRBD1. Trimming took 1 base from V and 7 from J; bases not matched to a gene: 10. Germline CDR1 reads SGHTA; CDR2 reads FQGTGA. This CDR3 has 16 residues. CDR3 in DNA: TGTGCCAGCAGCTTAAATAGGCCAGGGGGTAGGAATGAGCAGTTCTTC. The encoded protein is CASSLNRPGGRNEQFF.

Concerning this clonotype itself: The junction differs from germline at one of its ends, possibly a read error. The V and J genes are TRBV4-1 and TRBJ2-5, with 11 nucleotides matching TRBD1. CDR3 size: 17 residues. Germline-derived CDR1 and CDR2 are MGHRA and YSYEKL. For the CDR3, the DNA is TGCGCCAGCAGCCAAGATGGGACAGGGGGGTACCAAGAGACCCAGTGCTTC. Its protein is CASSQDGTGGYQETQCF.

The rearrangement uses TRBV5-1 and TRBJ2-2; D unresolved. V was trimmed by 0 bases and J by 3 bases, leaving 9 bases between them. CDR1 is SGHRS and CDR2 is YFSETQ in the germline V gene. The length of the CDR3 is 15 residues. The CDR3 bases are TGCGCCAGCAGCTTGGCCAGGCCAGACACCGGGGAGCTGTTTTTT. It translates to CASSLARPDTGELFF.

This clonotype was counted at least ten times. V is TRBV28 and J is TRBJ2-7; D possibly corresponds to TRBD2 (6 bases). Trimming removed 2 bases from V and 4 bases from J, with 12 bases in between. The CDR3 has 14 residues. CDR1 and CDR2 (germline): MDHEN, SYDVKM. DNA for the CDR3: TGTGCCAGCAGTTTAGCGGGATTTGGGTACGAGCAGTACTTC. It is translated as CASSLAGFGYEQYF.

This clonotype was observed a handful of times. The J gene is TRBJ2-3, the V gene TRBV20-1; D ambiguous. Germline V CDR1 and CDR2: DFQATT, SNEGSKA (reference sequence). Trimming took off 6 bases at V and 4 bases at J, with 14 bases between the two ends. The CDR3 is 13 residues long. CDR3 DNA: TGCAGTGCGAAACTCCCTGGGGCAGATACGCAGTATTTT. Its translation is CSAKLPGADTQYF.

This clonotype was seen many times. The chain is built from TRBV20-1 and TRBJ1-4; D gene unclear. The length of the CDR3 is 12 residues. CDR1 is DFQATT, CDR2 SNEGSKA, per germline (reference sequence). V was cut by 6 bases and J by 4 bases, with 9 bases left in between. CDR3 in DNA: TGCAGTGCCCCGGGGTTTAATGAAAAACTGTTTTTT. Its translation: CSAPGFNEKLFF.

This clonotype has a count of ten or more. The V call is TRBV5-1, the J call TRBJ1-1; D is possibly TRBD1 (5 bases). The V gene's germline CDR1 is SGHRS and CDR2 YFSETQ. This CDR3 spans 16 amino acids. Trimming removed 0 bases from V and 0 bases from J, with 12 bases in between. The CDR3 loop is CASSLDGTNMNTEAFF. For the CDR3, the DNA is TGCGCCAGCAGCTTGGACGGGACCAACATGAACACTGAAGCTTTCTTT.